This is a list of T cell receptor beta chains from one sample in a study of blood T cell repertoires in COVID-19. Measured with immunoSEQ multiplex PCR; TCRdb has only the in-frame clones, and not every one. The table includes some 80,000 clones, 79% detected once. Sequencing input: peripheral blood. These receptors all stem from a woman aged 80 or over with active or convalescent COVID-19. Both conserved end residues are part of each CDR3. The D gene is left open where the match is weak. Rows may omit the clone size; those that give it use once, few, many or a size class.

clone_size | d_call | j_call | v_call | cdr3_aa | cdr3_nt
NA | NA | TRBJ2-5 | TRBV18 | CASSPGRGMETQYF | TGTGCCAGCTCACCGGGCAGGGGCATGGAGACCCAGTACTTC
NA | NA | TRBJ2-2 | TRBV9 | CASNIPGFGELFF | TGTGCCAGCAACATCCCGGGATTCGGGGAGCTGTTTTTT
NA | TRBD2 | TRBJ2-1 | TRBV7-8 | CASSLRASGFYNEQFF | TGTGCCAGCAGCTTAAGAGCTAGCGGATTCTACAATGAGCAGTTCTTC
NA | TRBD1 | TRBJ1-1 | TRBV6-5 | CASHLGTGSFPEAFF | TGTGCCAGCCACTTAGGGACAGGGTCGTTTCCTGAAGCTTTCTTT
NA | TRBD2 | TRBJ2-5 | TRBV5-1 | CASSSGTSGRETQYF | TGCGCCAGCAGCTCAGGGACTAGCGGGAGGGAGACCCAGTACTTC
NA | NA | TRBJ1-5 | TRBV5-8 | CASSSTGRTYSNQPQHF | TGTGCCAGCAGCTCAACAGGACGGACATATAGCAATCAGCCCCAGCATTTT
NA | TRBD2 | TRBJ2-1 | TRBV7-3 | CASSLTLAGPFYNEQFF | TGTGCCAGCAGCTTAACACTAGCGGGCCCCTTTTACAATGAGCAGTTCTTC
NA | TRBD1 | TRBJ1-4 | TRBV5-3 | CARSAGTGDTTNEKLFF | TGTGCCAGAAGCGCCGGGACAGGGGATACAACTAATGAAAAACTGTTTTTT
NA | TRBD1 | TRBJ2-7 | TRBV4-3 | CASSQDSGQGVDEQYF | TGCGCCAGCAGCCAAGATTCGGGACAGGGGGTGGACGAGCAGTACTTC
NA | NA | TRBJ2-1 | TRBV4-2 | CASSQDRLANEQFF | TGTGCCAGCAGCCAAGATCGTCTAGCTAATGAGCAGTTCTTC
NA | TRBD1 | TRBJ1-1 | TRBV7-9 | CASSLAVGQGGEAFF | TGTGCCAGCAGCTTAGCGGTGGGACAGGGGGGTGAAGCTTTCTTT
few | TRBD1 | TRBJ2-7 | TRBV12-3/TRBV12-4 | CASKDRGHVQYF | TGTGCCAGCAAAGACAGGGGGCATGTGCAGTACTTC
few | NA | TRBJ2-5 | TRBV5-6 | CASSLAEETQYF | TGTGCCAGCAGCTTGGCCGAAGAGACCCAGTACTTC
NA | NA | TRBJ1-6 | TRBV6-2/TRBV6-3 | CASSRGQSSYNSPLHF | TGTGCCAGCAGCAGAGGTCAGAGCTCCTATAATTCACCCCTCCACTTT
NA | TRBD2 | TRBJ2-7 | TRBV4-3 | CASSQGIAGGKRYEQYF | TGCGCCAGCAGCCAAGGGATAGCGGGGGGGAAAAGGTACGAGCAGTACTTC
NA | NA | TRBJ2-5 | TRBV2 | CASTRFDKQETQYF | TGTGCCAGCACCCGCTTTGACAAGCAAGAGACCCAGTACTTC
NA | NA | TRBJ1-2 | TRBV19 | CASSPQGGRDTYGYTF | TGTGCCAGTAGTCCCCAGGGCGGCAGGGACACCTATGGCTACACCTTC
NA | NA | TRBJ2-5 | TRBV19 | CASSGPVQETQYF | TGTGCCAGTAGTGGTCCAGTCCAAGAGACCCAGTACTTC
NA | NA | TRBJ1-2 | TRBV5-6 | CASSLAPGRVSYGYTF | TGTGCCAGCAGCTTGGCCCCCGGCAGGGTGAGCTATGGCTACACCTTC
once | NA | TRBJ1-1 | TRBV28 | CASRGTRPTEAFF | TGTGCCAGCAGAGGGACAAGACCCACTGAAGCTTTCTTT
NA | TRBD2 | TRBJ2-3 | TRBV19 | CASSRYSGGATSTDTQYF | TGTGCCAGTAGTAGGTATAGCGGGGGAGCTACTAGCACAGATACGCAGTATTTT
NA | NA | TRBJ1-1 | TRBV11-2 | CASSLIANTEAFF | TGTGCCAGCAGCTTAATAGCGAACACTGAAGCTTTCTTT
NA | TRBD1 | TRBJ2-7 | TRBV5-1 | CASSFSTGAYEQYF | TGCGCCAGCAGCTTTTCAACAGGGGCCTACGAGCAGTACTTC
NA | NA | TRBJ2-5 | TRBV28 | CASLSRGQETQYF | TGTGCCAGCTTAAGCAGAGGCCAAGAGACCCAGTACTTC
NA | TRBD2 | TRBJ2-1 | TRBV29-1 | CSVDRGTSASGRWAQFF | TGCAGCGTTGATCGGGGCACGTCCGCTAGCGGGAGATGGGCGCAGTTCTTC
NA | TRBD2 | TRBJ2-3 | TRBV10-3 | CAISEGLAGVGRGHTQYF | TGTGCCATCAGCGAAGGACTAGCGGGAGTGGGTCGGGGGCATACGCAGTATTTT
NA | NA | TRBJ2-5 | TRBV19 | CASNPGPGGIHETQYF | TGTGCCAGCAACCCAGGGCCAGGGGGGATACACGAGACCCAGTACTTC
NA | TRBD2 | TRBJ2-7 | TRBV4-2 | CASSQERDYSYEQYF | TGTGCCAGCAGCCAAGAGAGGGACTACTCCTACGAGCAGTACTTC
NA | TRBD2 | TRBJ2-5 | TRBV5-8 | CASRLTGGTQETQYF | TGTGCCAGCAGACTAACCGGGGGGACCCAAGAGACCCAGTACTTC
once | TRBD1 | TRBJ2-2 | TRBV19 | CASSIYRGYTGELFF | TGTGCCAGTAGTATTTACAGGGGTTACACCGGGGAGCTGTTTTTT
NA | NA | TRBJ2-3 | TRBV7-9 | CASSLDSVRTQYF | TGTGCCAGCAGCTTAGACTCCGTCCGCACGCAGTATTTT
NA | NA | TRBJ1-3 | TRBV3-1/TRBV3-2 | CASSHTATGGSGNTIYF | TGTGCCAGCAGCCACACCGCGACCGGAGGATCTGGAAACACCATATATTTT